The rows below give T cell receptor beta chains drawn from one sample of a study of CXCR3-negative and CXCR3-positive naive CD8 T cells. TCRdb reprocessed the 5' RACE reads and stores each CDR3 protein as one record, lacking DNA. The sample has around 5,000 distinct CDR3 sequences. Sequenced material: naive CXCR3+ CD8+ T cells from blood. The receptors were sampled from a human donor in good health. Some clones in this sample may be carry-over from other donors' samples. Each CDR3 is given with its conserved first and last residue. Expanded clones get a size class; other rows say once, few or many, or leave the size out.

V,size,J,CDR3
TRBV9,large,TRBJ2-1,CASSVEGLLNEQFF
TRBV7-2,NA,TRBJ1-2,CASSYRNSGGGYTF
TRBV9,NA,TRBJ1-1,CASSVATGRNTEAFF
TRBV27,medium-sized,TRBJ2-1,CASSSFAELSYNEQFF
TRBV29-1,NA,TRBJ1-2,CSAAQDYGYTF
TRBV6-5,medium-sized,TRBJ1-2,CASSPDRSGANYGYTF
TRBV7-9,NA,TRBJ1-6,CASSPGRMSQNSPLHF
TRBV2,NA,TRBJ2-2,CASRSKGTGPLFF
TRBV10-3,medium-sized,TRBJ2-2,CAISEPETGTGELFF
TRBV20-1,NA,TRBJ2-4,CSARGTQIPLAKNIQYF